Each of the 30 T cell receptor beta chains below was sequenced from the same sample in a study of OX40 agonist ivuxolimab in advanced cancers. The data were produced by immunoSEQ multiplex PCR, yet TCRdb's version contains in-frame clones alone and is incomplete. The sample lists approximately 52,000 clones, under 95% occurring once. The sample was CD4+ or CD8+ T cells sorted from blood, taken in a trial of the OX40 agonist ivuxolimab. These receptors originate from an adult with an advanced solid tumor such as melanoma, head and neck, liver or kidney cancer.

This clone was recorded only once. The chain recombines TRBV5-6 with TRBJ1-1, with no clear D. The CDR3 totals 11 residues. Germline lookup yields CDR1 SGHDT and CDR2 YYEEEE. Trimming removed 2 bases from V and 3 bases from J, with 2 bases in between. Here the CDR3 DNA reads TGTGCCAGCAGCTTTCACACTGAAGCTTTCTTT. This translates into CASSFHTEAFF. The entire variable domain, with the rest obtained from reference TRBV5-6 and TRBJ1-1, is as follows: DAGVTQSPTHLIKTRGQQVTLRCSPKSGHDTVSWYQQALGQGPQFIFQYYEEEERQRGNFPDRFSGHQFPNYSSELNVNALLLGDSALYLCASSFHTEAFFGQGTRLTVV.

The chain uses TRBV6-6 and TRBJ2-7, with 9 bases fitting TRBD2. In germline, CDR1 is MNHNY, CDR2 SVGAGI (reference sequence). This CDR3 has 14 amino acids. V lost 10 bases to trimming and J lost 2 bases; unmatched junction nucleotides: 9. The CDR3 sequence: CATKWASGAYEQYF. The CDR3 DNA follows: TGTGCCACCAAATGGGCTAGCGGGGCCTACGAGCAGTACTTC.

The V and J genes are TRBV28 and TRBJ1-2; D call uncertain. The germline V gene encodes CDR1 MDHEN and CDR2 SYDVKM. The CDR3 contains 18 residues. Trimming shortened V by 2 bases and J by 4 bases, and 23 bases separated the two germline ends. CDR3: CASSLGGGYSRPSYGYTF. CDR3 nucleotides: TGTGCCAGCAGTTTAGGAGGCGGTTACAGTCGTCCGAGCTATGGCTACACCTTC.

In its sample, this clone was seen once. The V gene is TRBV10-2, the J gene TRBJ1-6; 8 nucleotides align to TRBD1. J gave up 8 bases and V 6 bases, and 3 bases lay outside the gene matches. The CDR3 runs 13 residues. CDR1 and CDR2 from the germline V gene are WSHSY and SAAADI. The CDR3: CASSDRGDSPLHF. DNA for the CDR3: TGCGCCAGCAGCGACAGGGGCGATTCACCCCTCCACTTT.

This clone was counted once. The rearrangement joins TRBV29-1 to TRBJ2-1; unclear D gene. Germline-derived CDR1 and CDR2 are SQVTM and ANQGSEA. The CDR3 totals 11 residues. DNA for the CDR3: TGCAGTCTTGGCCTTTACAATGAGCAGTTCTTC. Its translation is CSLGLYNEQFF.

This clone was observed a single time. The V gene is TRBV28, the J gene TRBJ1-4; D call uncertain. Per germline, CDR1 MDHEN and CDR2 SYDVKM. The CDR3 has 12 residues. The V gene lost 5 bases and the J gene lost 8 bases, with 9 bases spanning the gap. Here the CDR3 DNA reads TGTGCCAGCAGTCGGACTGGGGAAAAACTGTTTTTT. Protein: CASSRTGEKLFF.

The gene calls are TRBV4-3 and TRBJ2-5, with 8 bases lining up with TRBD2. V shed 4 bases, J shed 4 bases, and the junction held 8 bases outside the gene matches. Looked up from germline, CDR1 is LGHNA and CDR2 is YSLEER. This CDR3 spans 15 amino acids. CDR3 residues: CASSRGLGGTETQYF. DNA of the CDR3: TGCGCCAGCAGCCGGGGACTAGGCGGGACAGAGACCCAGTACTTC.

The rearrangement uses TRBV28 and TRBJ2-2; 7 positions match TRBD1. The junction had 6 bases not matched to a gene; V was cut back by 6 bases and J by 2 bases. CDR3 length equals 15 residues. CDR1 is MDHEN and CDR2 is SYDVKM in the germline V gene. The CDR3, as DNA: TGTGCCAGCAGCGATAGGGACAGCAACACCGGGGAGCTGTTTTTT. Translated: CASSDRDSNTGELFF.

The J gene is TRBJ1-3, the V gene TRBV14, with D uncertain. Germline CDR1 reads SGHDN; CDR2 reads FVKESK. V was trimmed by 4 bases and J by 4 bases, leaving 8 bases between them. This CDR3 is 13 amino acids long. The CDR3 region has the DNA TGTGCCAGCAGCCCCTTGTTGGGAAACACCATATATTTT. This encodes CASSPLLGNTIYF.

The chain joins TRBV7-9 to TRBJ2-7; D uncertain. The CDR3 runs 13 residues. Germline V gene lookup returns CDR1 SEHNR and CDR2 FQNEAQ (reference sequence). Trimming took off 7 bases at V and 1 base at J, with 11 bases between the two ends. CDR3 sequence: CASTPSRSYEQYF. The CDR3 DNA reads TGTGCCAGCACCCCCAGTCGTTCCTACGAGCAGTACTTC.

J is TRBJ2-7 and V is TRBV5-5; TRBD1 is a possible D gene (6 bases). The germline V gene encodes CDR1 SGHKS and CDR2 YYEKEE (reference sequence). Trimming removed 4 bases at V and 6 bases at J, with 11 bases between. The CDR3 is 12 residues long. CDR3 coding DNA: TGTGCCAGCAGCCTCCAGGGGTCCGAGCAGTACTTC. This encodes CASSLQGSEQYF.

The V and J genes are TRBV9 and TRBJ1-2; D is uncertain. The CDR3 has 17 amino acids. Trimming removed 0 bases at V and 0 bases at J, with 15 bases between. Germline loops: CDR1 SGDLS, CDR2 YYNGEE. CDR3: CASSVGTDGGANYGYTF. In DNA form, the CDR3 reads TGTGCCAGCAGCGTAGGGACGGATGGTGGGGCTAACTATGGCTACACCTTC.

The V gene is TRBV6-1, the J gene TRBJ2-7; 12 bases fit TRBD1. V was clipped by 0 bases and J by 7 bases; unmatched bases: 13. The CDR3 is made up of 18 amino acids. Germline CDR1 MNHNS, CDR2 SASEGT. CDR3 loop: CASSEAFGGGQGAEEQYF. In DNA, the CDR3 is TGTGCCAGCAGTGAAGCGTTCGGCGGGGGACAGGGGGCAGAGGAGCAGTACTTC.

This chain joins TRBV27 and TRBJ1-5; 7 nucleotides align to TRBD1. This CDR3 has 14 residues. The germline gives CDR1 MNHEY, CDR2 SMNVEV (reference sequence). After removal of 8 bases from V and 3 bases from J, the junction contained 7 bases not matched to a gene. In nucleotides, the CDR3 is TGTGCCAGCGGGAACAGGGGATACAATCAGCCCCAGCATTTT. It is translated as CASGNRGYNQPQHF.

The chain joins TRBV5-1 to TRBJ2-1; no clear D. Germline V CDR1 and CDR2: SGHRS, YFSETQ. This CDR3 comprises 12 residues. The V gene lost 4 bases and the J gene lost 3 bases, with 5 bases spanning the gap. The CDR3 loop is CASSLDYNEQFF. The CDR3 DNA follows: TGCGCCAGCAGCCTTGACTACAATGAGCAGTTCTTC.

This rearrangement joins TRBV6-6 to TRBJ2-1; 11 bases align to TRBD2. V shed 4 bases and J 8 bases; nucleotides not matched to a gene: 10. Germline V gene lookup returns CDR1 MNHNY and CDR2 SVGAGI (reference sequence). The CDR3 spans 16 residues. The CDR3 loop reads CASSLRSSGRWDEQFF. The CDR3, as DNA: TGTGCCAGCAGTTTACGGTCTAGCGGGAGGTGGGATGAGCAGTTCTTC.

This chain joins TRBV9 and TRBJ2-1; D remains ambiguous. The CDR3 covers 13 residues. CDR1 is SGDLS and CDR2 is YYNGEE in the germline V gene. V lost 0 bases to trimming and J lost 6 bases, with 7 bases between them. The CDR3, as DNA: TGTGCCAGCAGCGTAGGCAGGTTCAATGAGCAGTTCTTC. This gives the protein CASSVGRFNEQFF.

The CDR3 region has the DNA TGTGCCAGCAGTTTAAGGCTAGGGGGAGATACGCAGTATTTT. Residues: CASSLRLGGDTQYF. The chain couples TRBV27 to TRBJ2-3; maybe TRBD1 (6 bases). The V gene lost 2 bases and the J gene lost 5 bases, with 11 bases spanning the gap. This CDR3 has 14 amino acids. CDR1 and CDR2 from the germline V gene are MNHEY and SMNVEV (reference sequence).

The CDR3 region is CASSPPRQGIPYEQYF. DNA of the CDR3: TGTGCCAGCTCACCACCACGACAGGGTATCCCCTACGAGCAGTACTTC. This chain joins TRBV18 and TRBJ2-7; 7 nucleotides line up with TRBD1. This CDR3 has 16 amino acids. V was pared by 0 bases and J by 2 bases, with 7 bases of the junction left unmatched. CDR1 and CDR2 (germline): KGHSH, LQKENI.

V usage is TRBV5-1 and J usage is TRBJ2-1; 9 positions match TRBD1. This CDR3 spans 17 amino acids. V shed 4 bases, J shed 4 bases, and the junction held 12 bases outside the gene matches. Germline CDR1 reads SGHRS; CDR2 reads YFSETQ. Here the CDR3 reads CASSPVVSGTGYNEQFF. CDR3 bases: TGCGCCAGCAGCCCTGTTGTTTCCGGGACAGGGTACAATGAGCAGTTCTTC.

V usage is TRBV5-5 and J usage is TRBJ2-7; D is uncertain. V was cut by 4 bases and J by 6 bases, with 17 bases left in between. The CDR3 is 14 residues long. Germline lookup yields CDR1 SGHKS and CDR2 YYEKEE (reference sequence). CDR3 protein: CASSPPPGFGEQYF. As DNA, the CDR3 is TGTGCCAGCAGCCCCCCTCCCGGGTTCGGCGAGCAGTACTTC.

The chain's CDR3 is CASSTRGHNEQFF. CDR3 in DNA: TGTGCCAGCAGTACCAGGGGTCACAATGAGCAGTTCTTC. The rearrangement links TRBV28 to TRBJ2-1, with a possible D match to TRBD1 (6 bases). The germline V gene has CDR1 MDHEN and CDR2 SYDVKM. V was shortened by 5 bases and J by 5 bases, with 10 bases between the two germline ends. The CDR3 contains 13 residues.

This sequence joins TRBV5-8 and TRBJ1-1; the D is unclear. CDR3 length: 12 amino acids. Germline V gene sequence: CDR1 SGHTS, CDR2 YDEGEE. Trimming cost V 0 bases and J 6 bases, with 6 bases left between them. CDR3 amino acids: CASSLAVSEAFF. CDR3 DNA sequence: TGTGCCAGCAGCTTGGCCGTCTCTGAAGCTTTCTTT.

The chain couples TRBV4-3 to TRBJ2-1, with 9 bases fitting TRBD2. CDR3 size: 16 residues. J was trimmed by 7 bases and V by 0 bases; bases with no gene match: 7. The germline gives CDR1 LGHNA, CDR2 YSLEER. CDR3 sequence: CASSQEWREGRNEQFF. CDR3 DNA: TGCGCCAGCAGCCAAGAATGGCGGGAGGGTAGAAATGAGCAGTTCTTC.

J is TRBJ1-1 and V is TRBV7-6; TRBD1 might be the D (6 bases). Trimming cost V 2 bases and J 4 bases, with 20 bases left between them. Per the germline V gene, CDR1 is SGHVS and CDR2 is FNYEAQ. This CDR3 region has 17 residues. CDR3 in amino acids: CASSLNEGGRGATEAFF. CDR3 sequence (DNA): TGTGCCAGCAGCTTAAATGAGGGGGGGAGGGGAGCCACTGAAGCTTTCTTT.

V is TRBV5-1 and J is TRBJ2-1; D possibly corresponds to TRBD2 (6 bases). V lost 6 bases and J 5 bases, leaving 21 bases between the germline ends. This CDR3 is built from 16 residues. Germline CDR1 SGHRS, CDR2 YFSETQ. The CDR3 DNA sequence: TGCGCCAGCACATCCCCCCCTGAACGGGAGCACAATGAGCAGTTCTTC. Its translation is CASTSPPEREHNEQFF.

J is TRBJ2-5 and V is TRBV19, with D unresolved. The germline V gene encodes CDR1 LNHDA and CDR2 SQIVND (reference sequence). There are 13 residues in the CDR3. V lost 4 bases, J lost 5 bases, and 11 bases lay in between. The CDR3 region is CASSTYPGETQYF. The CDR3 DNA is TGTGCCAGTAGTACTTACCCTGGGGAGACCCAGTACTTC.

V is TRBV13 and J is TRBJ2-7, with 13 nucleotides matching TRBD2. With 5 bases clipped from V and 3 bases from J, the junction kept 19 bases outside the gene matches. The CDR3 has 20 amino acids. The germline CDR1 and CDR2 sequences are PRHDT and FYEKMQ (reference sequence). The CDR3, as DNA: TGTGCCAGCAGCGTCGCCCCCGGGACTAGCGGGATTGAGGGCCTCTACGAGCAGTACTTC. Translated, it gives CASSVAPGTSGIEGLYEQYF.

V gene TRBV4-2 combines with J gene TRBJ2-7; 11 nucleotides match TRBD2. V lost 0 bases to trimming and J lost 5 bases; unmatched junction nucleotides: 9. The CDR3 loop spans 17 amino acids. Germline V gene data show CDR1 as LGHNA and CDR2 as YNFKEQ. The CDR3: CASSQDGSTSGIDEQYF. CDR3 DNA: TGTGCCAGCAGCCAAGATGGTTCGACTAGCGGGATTGACGAGCAGTACTTC.

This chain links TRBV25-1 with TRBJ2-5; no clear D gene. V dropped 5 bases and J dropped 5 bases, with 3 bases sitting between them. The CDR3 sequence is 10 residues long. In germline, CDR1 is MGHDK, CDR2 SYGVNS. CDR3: CASSRETQYF. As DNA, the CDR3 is TGTGCCAGCAGTAGGGAGACCCAGTACTTC.